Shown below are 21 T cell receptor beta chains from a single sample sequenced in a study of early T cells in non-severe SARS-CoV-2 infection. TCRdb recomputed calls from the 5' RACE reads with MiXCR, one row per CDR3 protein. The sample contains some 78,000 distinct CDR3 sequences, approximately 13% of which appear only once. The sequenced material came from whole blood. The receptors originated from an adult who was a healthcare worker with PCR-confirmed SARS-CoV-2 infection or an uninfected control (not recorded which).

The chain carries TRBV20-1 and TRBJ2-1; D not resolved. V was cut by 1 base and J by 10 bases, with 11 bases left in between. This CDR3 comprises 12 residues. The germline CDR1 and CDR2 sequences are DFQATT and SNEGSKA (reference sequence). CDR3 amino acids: CSARGTMGEQFF. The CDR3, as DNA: TGCAGTGCTAGAGGGACCATGGGAGAGCAGTTCTTC.

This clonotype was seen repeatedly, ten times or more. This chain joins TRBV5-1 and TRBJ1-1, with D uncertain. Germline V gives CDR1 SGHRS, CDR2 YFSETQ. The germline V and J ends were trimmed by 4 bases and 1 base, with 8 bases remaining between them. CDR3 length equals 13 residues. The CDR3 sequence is CASSPPTNTEAFF. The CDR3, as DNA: TGCGCCAGCAGCCCGCCCACGAACACTGAAGCTTTCTTT.

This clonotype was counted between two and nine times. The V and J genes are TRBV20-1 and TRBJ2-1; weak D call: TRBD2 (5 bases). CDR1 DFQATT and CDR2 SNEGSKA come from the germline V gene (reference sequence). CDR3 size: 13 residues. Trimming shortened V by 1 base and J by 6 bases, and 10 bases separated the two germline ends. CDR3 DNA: TGCAGTGCTAGAGTAACTAGTTTCAATGAGCAGTTCTTC. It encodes CSARVTSFNEQFF.

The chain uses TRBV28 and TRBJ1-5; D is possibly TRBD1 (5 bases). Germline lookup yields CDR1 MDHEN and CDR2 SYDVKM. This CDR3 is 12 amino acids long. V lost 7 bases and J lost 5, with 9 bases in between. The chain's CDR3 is CASNQGDQPQHF. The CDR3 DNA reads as TGTGCCAGCAACCAGGGAGATCAGCCCCAGCATTTT.

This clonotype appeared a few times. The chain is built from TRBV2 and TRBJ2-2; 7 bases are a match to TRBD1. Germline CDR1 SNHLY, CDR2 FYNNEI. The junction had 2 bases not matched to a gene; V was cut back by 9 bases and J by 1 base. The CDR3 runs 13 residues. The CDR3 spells CARGQRNTGELFF. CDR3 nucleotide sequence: TGTGCCAGGGGACAGAGGAACACCGGGGAGCTGTTTTTT.

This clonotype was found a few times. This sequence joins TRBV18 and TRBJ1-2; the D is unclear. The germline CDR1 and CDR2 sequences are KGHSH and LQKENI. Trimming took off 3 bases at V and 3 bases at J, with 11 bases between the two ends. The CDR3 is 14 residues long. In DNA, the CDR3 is TGTGCCAGCTCACCGGGCGGGTCACACTATGGCTACACCTTC. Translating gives CASSPGGSHYGYTF.

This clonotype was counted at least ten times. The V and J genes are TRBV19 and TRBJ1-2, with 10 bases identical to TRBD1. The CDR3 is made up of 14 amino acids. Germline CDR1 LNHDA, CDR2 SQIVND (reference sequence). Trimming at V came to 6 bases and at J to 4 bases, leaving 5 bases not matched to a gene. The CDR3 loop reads CASSPGTGAYGYTF. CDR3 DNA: TGTGCCAGTAGCCCTGGGACAGGGGCCTATGGCTACACCTTC. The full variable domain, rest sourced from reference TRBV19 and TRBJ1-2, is DGGITQSPKYLFRKEGQNVTLSCEQNLNHDAMYWYRQDPGQGLRLIYYSQIVNDFQKGDIAEGYSVSREKKESFPLTVTSAQKNPTAFYLCASSPGTGAYGYTFGSGTRLTVV.

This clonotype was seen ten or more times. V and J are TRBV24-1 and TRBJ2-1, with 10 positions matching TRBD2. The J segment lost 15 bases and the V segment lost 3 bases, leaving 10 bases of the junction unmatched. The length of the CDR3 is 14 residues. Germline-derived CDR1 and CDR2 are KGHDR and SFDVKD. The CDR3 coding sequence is TGTGCCACCAGTGATCCGTCTAGCGGGGGCCTCTGGTTCTTC. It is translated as CATSDPSSGGLWFF.

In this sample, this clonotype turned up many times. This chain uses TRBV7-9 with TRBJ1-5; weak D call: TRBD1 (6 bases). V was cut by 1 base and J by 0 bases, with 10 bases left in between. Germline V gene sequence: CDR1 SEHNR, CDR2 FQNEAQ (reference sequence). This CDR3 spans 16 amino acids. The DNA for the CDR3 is TGTGCCAGCAGCTTAGGCCAGGGGTATAGCAATCAGCCCCAGCATTTT. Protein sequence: CASSLGQGYSNQPQHF. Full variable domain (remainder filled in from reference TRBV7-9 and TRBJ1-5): DTGVSQNPRHKITKRGQNVTFRCDPISEHNRLYWYRQTLGQGPEFLTYFQNEAQLEKSRLLSDRFSAERPKGSFSTLEIQRTEQGDSAMYLCASSLGQGYSNQPQHFGDGTRLSIL.

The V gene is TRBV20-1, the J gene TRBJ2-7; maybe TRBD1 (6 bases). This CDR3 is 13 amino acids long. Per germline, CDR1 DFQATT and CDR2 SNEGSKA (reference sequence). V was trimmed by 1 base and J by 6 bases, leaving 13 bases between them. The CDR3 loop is CSARVPGTFEQYF. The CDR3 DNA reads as TGCAGTGCTAGAGTACCCGGGACATTCGAGCAGTACTTC.

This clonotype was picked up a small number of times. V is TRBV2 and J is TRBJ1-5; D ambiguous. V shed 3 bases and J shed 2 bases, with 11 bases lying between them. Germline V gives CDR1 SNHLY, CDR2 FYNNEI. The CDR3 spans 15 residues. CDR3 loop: CASSDTQAGNQPQHF. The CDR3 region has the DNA TGTGCCAGCAGTGATACTCAGGCTGGCAATCAGCCCCAGCATTTT. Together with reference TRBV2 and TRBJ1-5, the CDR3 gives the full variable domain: EPEVTQTPSHQVTQMGQEVILRCVPISNHLYFYWYRQILGQKVEFLVSFYNNEISEKSEIFDDQFSVERPDGSNFTLKIRSTKLEDSAMYFCASSDTQAGNQPQHFGDGTRLSIL.

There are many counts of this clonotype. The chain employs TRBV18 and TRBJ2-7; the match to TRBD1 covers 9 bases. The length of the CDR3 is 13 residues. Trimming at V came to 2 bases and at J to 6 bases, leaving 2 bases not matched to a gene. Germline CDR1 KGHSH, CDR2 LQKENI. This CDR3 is CASSPGDRVEQYF. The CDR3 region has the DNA TGTGCCAGCTCACCAGGGGACAGGGTCGAGCAGTACTTC.

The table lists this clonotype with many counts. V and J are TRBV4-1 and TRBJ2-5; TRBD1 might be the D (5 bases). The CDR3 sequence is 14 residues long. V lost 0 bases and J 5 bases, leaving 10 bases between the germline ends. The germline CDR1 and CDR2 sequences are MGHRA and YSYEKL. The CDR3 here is CASSQEQVAETQYF. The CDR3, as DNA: TGCGCCAGCAGCCAAGAACAGGTAGCTGAGACCCAGTACTTC.

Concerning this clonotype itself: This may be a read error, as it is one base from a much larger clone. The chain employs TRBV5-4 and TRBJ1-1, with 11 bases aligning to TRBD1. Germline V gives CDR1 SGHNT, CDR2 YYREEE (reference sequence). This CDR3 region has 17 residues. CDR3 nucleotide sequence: TGTGCCACCAGCCATCCCGGGACAGGGGGAACGAACACTGAAGCTTTCTTT. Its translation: CATSHPGTGGTNTEAFF.

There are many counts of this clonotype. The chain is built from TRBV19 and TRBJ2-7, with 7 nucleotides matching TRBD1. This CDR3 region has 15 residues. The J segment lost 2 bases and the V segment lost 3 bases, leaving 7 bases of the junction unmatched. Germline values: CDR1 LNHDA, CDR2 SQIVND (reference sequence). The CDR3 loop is CASSIGQGVTYEQYF. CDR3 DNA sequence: TGTGCCAGTAGTATCGGCCAGGGGGTAACCTACGAGCAGTACTTC. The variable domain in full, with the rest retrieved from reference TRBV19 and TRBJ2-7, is DGGITQSPKYLFRKEGQNVTLSCEQNLNHDAMYWYRQDPGQGLRLIYYSQIVNDFQKGDIAEGYSVSREKKESFPLTVTSAQKNPTAFYLCASSIGQGVTYEQYFGPGTRLTVT.

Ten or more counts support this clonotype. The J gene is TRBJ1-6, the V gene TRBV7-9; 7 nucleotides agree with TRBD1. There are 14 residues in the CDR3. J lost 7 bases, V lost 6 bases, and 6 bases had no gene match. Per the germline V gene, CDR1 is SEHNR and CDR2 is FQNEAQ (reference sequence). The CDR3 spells CASRTGQKNSPLHF. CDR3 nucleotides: TGTGCCAGCAGGACGGGACAGAAGAATTCACCCCTCCACTTT. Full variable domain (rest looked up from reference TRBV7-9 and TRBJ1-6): DTGVSQNPRHKITKRGQNVTFRCDPISEHNRLYWYRQTLGQGPEFLTYFQNEAQLEKSRLLSDRFSAERPKGSFSTLEIQRTEQGDSAMYLCASRTGQKNSPLHFGNGTRLTVT.

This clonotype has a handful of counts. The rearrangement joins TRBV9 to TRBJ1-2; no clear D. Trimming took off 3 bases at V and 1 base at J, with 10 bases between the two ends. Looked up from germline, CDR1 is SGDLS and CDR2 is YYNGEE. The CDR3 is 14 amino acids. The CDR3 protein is CASSGGGSNYGYTF. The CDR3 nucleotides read TGTGCCAGCAGCGGGGGAGGAAGTAACTATGGCTACACCTTC.

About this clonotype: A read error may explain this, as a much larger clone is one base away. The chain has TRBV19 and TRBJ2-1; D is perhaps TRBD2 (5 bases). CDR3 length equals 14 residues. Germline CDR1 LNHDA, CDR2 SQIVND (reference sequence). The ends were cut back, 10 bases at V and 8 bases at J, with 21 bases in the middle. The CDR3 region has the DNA TGTGCCAATAGAGGGATAAAAGAGAGGGATGAGCAGTTCTTC. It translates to CANRGIKERDEQFF.

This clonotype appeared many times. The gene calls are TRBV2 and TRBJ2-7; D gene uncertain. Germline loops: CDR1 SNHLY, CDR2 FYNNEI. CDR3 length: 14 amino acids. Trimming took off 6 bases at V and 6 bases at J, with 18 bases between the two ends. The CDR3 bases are TGTGCCAGCAGCAAAGGAATGGATAAGGCCGAGCAGTACTTC. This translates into CASSKGMDKAEQYF.

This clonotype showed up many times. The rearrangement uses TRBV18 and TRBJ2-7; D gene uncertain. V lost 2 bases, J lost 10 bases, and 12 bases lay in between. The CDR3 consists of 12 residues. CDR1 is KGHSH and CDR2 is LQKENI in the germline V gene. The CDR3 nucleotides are TGTGCCAGCTCACCAGCGGCAGGCCCCCAGTACTTC. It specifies CASSPAAGPQYF.

The DNA of the CDR3 is TGCAGCGTTGCAAACCCTAAAGCTTTCTTT. Amino acids: CSVANPKAFF. The chain recombines TRBV29-1 with TRBJ1-1; D not resolved. Germline CDR1 SQVTM, CDR2 ANQGSEA. Deletions cut 4 bases from V and 9 bases from J, with 9 bases between. The CDR3 is made up of 10 amino acids.